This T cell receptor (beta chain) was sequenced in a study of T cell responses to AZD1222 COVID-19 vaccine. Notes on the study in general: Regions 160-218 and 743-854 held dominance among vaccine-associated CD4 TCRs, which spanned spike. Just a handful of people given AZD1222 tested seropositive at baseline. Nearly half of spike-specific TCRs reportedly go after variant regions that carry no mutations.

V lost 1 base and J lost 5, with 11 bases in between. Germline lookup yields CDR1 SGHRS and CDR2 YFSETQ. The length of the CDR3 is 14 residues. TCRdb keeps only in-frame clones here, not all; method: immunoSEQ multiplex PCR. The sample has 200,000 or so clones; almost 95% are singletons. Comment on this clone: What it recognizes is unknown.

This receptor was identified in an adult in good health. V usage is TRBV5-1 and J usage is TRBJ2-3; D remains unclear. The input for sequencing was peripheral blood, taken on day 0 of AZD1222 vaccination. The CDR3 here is CASSLTLRVDTQYF. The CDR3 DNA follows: TGCGCCAGCAGCTTGACCCTGAGAGTAGATACGCAGTATTTT.